This TCR beta chain was profiled in a study of patients and donors after allogeneic stem cell transplantation. Germline V CDR1 and CDR2: DFQATT, SNEGSKA (reference sequence). CDR3 length: 13 amino acids. V was cut by 4 bases and J by 4 bases, with 13 bases left in between. One entry per CDR3 protein results from TCRdb running MiXCR on the RT-PCR reads. The table lists around 23,000 distinct CDR3 sequences, approximately 43% of them singletons. The clonotype comes from a human donor who was either an allogeneic HSCT recipient or a stem cell or donor lymphocyte infusion donor (not recorded which). It is not recorded whose cells these are; they may come from a transplant donor. The chain recombines TRBV20-1 with TRBJ1-2; a weak D match, TRBD1 (5 bases). Sequenced input: blood, either unsorted or a sorted T cell fraction (not recorded which). This CDR3 is CSAIRVEGYGYTF. The CDR3 DNA reads TGCAGTGCTATCAGGGTTGAGGGCTATGGCTACACCTTC.